This entry lists 27 T cell receptor beta chains sequenced from one sample in a study of Ad26.COV2.S vaccination and SARS-CoV-2 variants. Clones were sequenced by immunoSEQ multiplex PCR, and TCRdb holds only the in-frame ones, with some missing. In the table there are around 450,000 clones, roughly 90% of which are singletons. Treatment given: roughly 18 received Ad26.COV2.S at low or high dose, single or two shots; several received placebo; per-sample allocation not given. Sampling happened 63 days after the first vaccine or placebo injection. The sequencing here drew on peripheral blood, taken in a trial of Ad26.COV2.S vaccine versus placebo. These TCRs come from a person between 18 and 59 years old who received the Ad26.COV2.S COVID-19 vaccine or a placebo.

The rearrangement uses TRBV7-6 and TRBJ2-3; weak D call: TRBD2 (5 bases). The CDR3 loop spans 18 amino acids. The germline gives CDR1 SGHVS, CDR2 FNYEAQ. V dropped 4 bases and J dropped 1 base, with 21 bases sitting between them. This CDR3 reads CASSSRTFSYSGTDTQYF. CDR3 coding DNA: TGTGCCAGCAGCTCTCGGACTTTTTCCTATTCTGGCACAGATACGCAGTATTTT.

This clone was detected once. This sample includes further DNA sequences coding for the same CDR3. The gene calls are TRBV18 and TRBJ2-3; D is unclear. From germline, CDR1 is KGHSH and CDR2 LQKENI. Between the trimmed V and J ends, which lost 3 bases and 3 bases, there was a span of 4 bases. This CDR3 contains 12 residues. CDR3: CASSPRTDTQYF. DNA of the CDR3: TGTGCCAGCTCACCGCGAACAGATACGCAGTATTTT.

This chain links TRBV14 with TRBJ2-5; D uncertain. V was shortened by 1 base and J by 0 bases, with 3 bases between the two germline ends. This CDR3 contains 13 residues. The germline V gene has CDR1 SGHDN and CDR2 FVKESK. The CDR3 here is CASSQAYQETQYF. Here the CDR3 DNA reads TGTGCCAGCAGCCAAGCATACCAAGAGACCCAGTACTTC.

This chain joins TRBV5-6 and TRBJ2-5, with D uncertain. The CDR3 loop spans 12 amino acids. V was pared by 4 bases and J by 2 bases, with 6 bases between. CDR1 is SGHDT and CDR2 is YYEEEE in the germline V gene. Written as DNA, the CDR3 is TGTGCCAGCAGCCGGATTCAAGAGACCCAGTACTTC. This translates into CASSRIQETQYF.

In DNA form, the CDR3 reads TGTGCCAGCAGTTTAGGGGGCTCCTACGAGCAGTACTTC. It is translated as CASSLGGSYEQYF. This chain uses TRBV12-3 or TRBV12-4 with TRBJ2-7; D uncertain. V lost 1 base and J lost 0, with 4 bases in between. The CDR3 length is 13 residues.

This chain connects TRBV9 to TRBJ2-5; D might be TRBD2 (6 bases). Germline values: CDR1 SGDLS, CDR2 YYNGEE. V shed 2 bases and J shed 4 bases, with 12 bases lying between them. The CDR3 is 14 amino acids. CDR3 protein: CASSVTGERETQYF. CDR3 in DNA: TGTGCCAGCAGCGTTACGGGGGAAAGAGAGACCCAGTACTTC. Variable domain in full (rest from reference TRBV9 and TRBJ2-5): DSGVTQTPKHLITATGQRVTLRCSPRSGDLSVYWYQQSLDQGLQFLIQYYNGEERAKGNILERFSAQQFPDLHSELNLSSLELGDSALYFCASSVTGERETQYFGPGTRLLVL.

The gene calls are TRBV6-6 and TRBJ1-4, with 7 bases aligning to TRBD1. The V segment lost 1 base and the J segment 4 bases; nucleotides outside the gene matches: 6. The CDR3 sequence is 16 residues long. The germline V gene has CDR1 MNHNY and CDR2 SVGAGI (reference sequence). This CDR3 reads CASSYYRDSLNEKLFF. In DNA, the CDR3 is TGTGCCAGCAGTTACTACCGGGACAGCCTTAATGAAAAACTGTTTTTT.

V and J are TRBV6-2 or TRBV6-3 and TRBJ1-1; 8 positions agree with TRBD1. The trim removed 3 bases at V and 5 bases at J, leaving 8 bases unmatched. Germline CDR1 is MNHEY and CDR2 is SVGEGT. The CDR3 is made up of 15 amino acids. CDR3 DNA sequence: TGTGCCAGCAGTTATGGACAGGGAGTTGGAACTGAAGCTTTCTTT. Amino acids: CASSYGQGVGTEAFF.

The chain combines TRBV27 with TRBJ2-7; D not resolved. The V gene lost 8 bases and the J gene lost 5 bases, with 13 bases spanning the gap. CDR3 size: 12 residues. Per the germline V gene, CDR1 is MNHEY and CDR2 is SMNVEV (reference sequence). CDR3 sequence: CASSDRVHEQYF. Here the CDR3 DNA reads TGTGCCAGCTCGGACCGGGTCCACGAGCAGTACTTC.

This chain links TRBV9 with TRBJ2-7; D unresolved. Germline V gives CDR1 SGDLS, CDR2 YYNGEE. The CDR3 contains 16 residues. V was pared by 0 bases and J by 2 bases, with 15 bases between. In DNA, the CDR3 is TGTGCCAGCAGCGTAGGTATTAGAAGCCGCCCCTACGAGCAGTACTTC. Its translation: CASSVGIRSRPYEQYF.

This clone is a singleton in its sample. V gene TRBV6-5 combines with J gene TRBJ1-3; D gene ambiguous. Germline V gene data show CDR1 as MNHEY and CDR2 as SVGAGI. Trimming cost V 2 bases and J 0 bases, with 11 bases left between them. The CDR3 runs to 16 residues. CDR3: CASSYSAGSSGNTIYF. The CDR3, as DNA: TGTGCCAGCAGTTACAGCGCCGGGAGCTCTGGAAACACCATATATTTT.

The chain couples TRBV6-5 to TRBJ1-2; D gene uncertain. Trimming shortened V by 2 bases and J by 7 bases, and 14 bases separated the two germline ends. Germline V gene data show CDR1 as MNHEY and CDR2 as SVGAGI. The CDR3 has 14 amino acids. The CDR3 nucleotides are TGTGCCAGCAGTTACCGGCCGAGGGAATCTGGCTACACCTTC. Translated, it gives CASSYRPRESGYTF.

V usage is TRBV2 and J usage is TRBJ1-1, with 7 bases fitting TRBD1. V was pared by 6 bases and J by 1 base, with 2 bases of the junction left unmatched. The CDR3 totals 13 residues. Germline CDR1 SNHLY, CDR2 FYNNEI. The CDR3 DNA reads as TGTGCCAGCAGGGACAGGCAGAACACTGAAGCTTTCTTT. Translating it yields CASRDRQNTEAFF.

The CDR3 DNA follows: TGTGCCAGCAGTATCGAGCGGGGGAACAATGAGCAGTTCTTC. This gives the protein CASSIERGNNEQFF. The chain employs TRBV6-2 or TRBV6-3 and TRBJ2-1; 8 bases align to TRBD2. The V gene's germline CDR1 is MNHEY and CDR2 SVGEGT. With 5 bases clipped from V and 5 bases from J, the junction kept 5 bases outside the gene matches. This CDR3 is built from 14 residues.

This rearrangement joins TRBV28 to TRBJ1-1, with D maybe TRBD1 (5 bases). CDR3 length: 15 residues. The V gene lost 5 bases and the J gene lost 1 base, with 14 bases spanning the gap. The V gene's germline CDR1 is MDHEN and CDR2 SYDVKM. Here the CDR3 DNA reads TGTGCCAGCAGTAGATACAGGCCCCAGAACACTGAAGCTTTCTTT. Its translation is CASSRYRPQNTEAFF. Using reference TRBV28 and TRBJ1-1 for the parts outside the CDR3, the full variable domain is DVKVTQSSRYLVKRTGEKVFLECVQDMDHENMFWYRQDPGLGLRLIYFSYDVKMKEKGDIPEGYSVSREKKERFSLILESASTNQTSMYLCASSRYRPQNTEAFFGQGTRLTVV.

This sequence joins TRBV12-3 or TRBV12-4 and TRBJ1-1, with unresolved D. The CDR3 length is 12 residues. Deletions cut 6 bases from V and 4 bases from J, with 9 bases between. DNA of the CDR3: TGTGCCAGCAGACAAGGGAGCACTGAAGCTTTCTTT. This translates into CASRQGSTEAFF.

V usage is TRBV27 and J usage is TRBJ1-4; D gene unclear. CDR1 and CDR2 (germline): MNHEY, SMNVEV (reference sequence). V lost 5 bases and J lost 5, with 12 bases in between. The CDR3 runs to 14 residues. The DNA of the CDR3 is TGTGCCAGCAGTCCCGCCTGGGCCAATGAAAAACTGTTTTTT. Protein product: CASSPAWANEKLFF. The complete variable domain, with remaining parts taken from reference TRBV27 and TRBJ1-4, reads EAQVTQNPRYLITVTGKKLTVTCSQNMNHEYMSWYRQDPGLGLRQIYYSMNVEVTDKGDVPEGYKVSRKEKRNFPLILESPSPNQTSLYFCASSPAWANEKLFFGSGTQLSVL.

The chain links TRBV5-6 to TRBJ2-7, with D possibly TRBD1 on 6 matching bases. Trimming removed 0 bases from V and 5 bases from J, with 12 bases in between. Per germline, CDR1 SGHDT and CDR2 YYEEEE. CDR3 length: 14 amino acids. The CDR3 DNA reads as TGTGCCAGCAGCTTGGTGGGCAGGGGCCACGAGCAGTACTTC. Translating gives CASSLVGRGHEQYF.

The chain carries TRBV4-1 and TRBJ2-5; D might be TRBD1 (6 bases). The germline V gene has CDR1 MGHRA and CDR2 YSYEKL. V lost 0 bases, J lost 4 bases, and 15 bases lay in between. The CDR3 runs to 16 residues. CDR3: CASSQERTVGLETQYF. The CDR3 nucleotides are TGCGCCAGCAGCCAAGAGAGGACAGTTGGATTAGAGACCCAGTACTTC.

V gene TRBV27 combines with J gene TRBJ2-7; D may be TRBD1 (7 bases). Per germline, CDR1 MNHEY and CDR2 SMNVEV (reference sequence). The germline V and J ends were trimmed by 3 bases and 2 bases, with 11 bases remaining between them. The CDR3 spans 14 residues. As DNA, the CDR3 is TGTGCCAGCAGTTTCGGAGGGGGCGCCTACGAGCAGTACTTC. Its translation is CASSFGGGAYEQYF.

V is TRBV10-3 and J is TRBJ1-2; tentative D call: TRBD1 (6 bases). Germline V CDR1 and CDR2: ENHRY, SYGVKD. The CDR3 spans 15 residues. The ends were cut back, 10 bases at V and 4 bases at J, with 22 bases in the middle. The CDR3 DNA reads TGTGCCACCGCCCCGGGACAAGCGAGTCTCTATGGCTACACCTTC. This gives the protein CATAPGQASLYGYTF.

The gene calls are TRBV3-1 (or the pseudogene TRBV3-2) and TRBJ2-5, with 9 bases identical to TRBD2. CDR3 length equals 17 residues. J lost 1 base, V lost 0 bases, and 6 bases had no gene match. Germline V gives CDR1 LGHDT, CDR2 YNNKEL (reference sequence). The CDR3 protein is CASSQDASGDLQETQYF. DNA for the CDR3: TGTGCCAGCAGCCAAGATGCTAGCGGGGACCTCCAAGAGACCCAGTACTTC.

This clone was counted a few times. The V and J genes are TRBV4-2 and TRBJ1-5; D is uncertain. Germline-derived CDR1 and CDR2 are LGHNA and YNFKEQ. This CDR3 spans 15 amino acids. V lost 2 bases and J lost 4, with 12 bases in between. This CDR3 reads CASSQHPTLNQPQHF. DNA for the CDR3: TGTGCCAGCAGCCAACACCCGACCCTTAATCAGCCCCAGCATTTT.

This clone has only a few counts. The V and J genes are TRBV14 and TRBJ2-1, with D perhaps TRBD2 (7 bases). CDR1 and CDR2 from the germline V gene are SGHDN and FVKESK. V lost 3 bases and J 0 bases, leaving 15 bases between the germline ends. The CDR3 runs 17 residues. The DNA of the CDR3 is TGTGCCAGCAGCCATTATAATCGGGGGGCCTCCTACAATGAGCAGTTCTTC. Its protein product is CASSHYNRGASYNEQFF. Full variable domain (rest looked up from reference TRBV14 and TRBJ2-1): EAGVTQFPSHSVIEKGQTVTLRCDPISGHDNLYWYRRVMGKEIKFLLHFVKESKQDESGMPNNRFLAERTGGTYSTLKVQPAELEDSGVYFCASSHYNRGASYNEQFFGPGTRLTVL.

This chain connects TRBV7-2 to TRBJ1-4; D remains unclear. CDR3 length: 12 residues. CDR1 is SGHTA, CDR2 FQGNSA, per germline. Trimming stripped 5 bases from V and 7 bases from J, with 8 bases between. CDR3 DNA sequence: TGTGCCAGCAGCCGTGGCCCTGAAAAACTGTTTTTT. This translates into CASSRGPEKLFF.

With regard to this clone: No conserved phenylalanine or tryptophan is present at the end of the CDR3, so a read error is the likely explanation. It is unclear where the CDR3 begins or ends on the DNA, so no DNA is shown, and the CDR3 is as TCRdb lists it. The rearrangement links TRBV29-1 to TRBJ1-1. Counting both end residues, the CDR3 totals 12 amino acids. Germline-derived CDR1 and CDR2 are SQVTM and ANQGSEA. The chain's CDR3 is CSVEVRAAGRRD.

This clone was found once. The rearrangement links TRBV6-2 or TRBV6-3 to TRBJ2-1, with D perhaps matching TRBD1 or TRBD2 (6 bases each). The V gene's germline CDR1 is MNHEY and CDR2 SVGEGT. The CDR3 has 16 amino acids. V lost 2 bases, J lost 6 bases, and 17 bases lay in between. The CDR3 protein is CASSYAGQNPTNEQFF. CDR3 nucleotides: TGTGCCAGCAGTTACGCGGGACAAAATCCCACCAATGAGCAGTTCTTC.